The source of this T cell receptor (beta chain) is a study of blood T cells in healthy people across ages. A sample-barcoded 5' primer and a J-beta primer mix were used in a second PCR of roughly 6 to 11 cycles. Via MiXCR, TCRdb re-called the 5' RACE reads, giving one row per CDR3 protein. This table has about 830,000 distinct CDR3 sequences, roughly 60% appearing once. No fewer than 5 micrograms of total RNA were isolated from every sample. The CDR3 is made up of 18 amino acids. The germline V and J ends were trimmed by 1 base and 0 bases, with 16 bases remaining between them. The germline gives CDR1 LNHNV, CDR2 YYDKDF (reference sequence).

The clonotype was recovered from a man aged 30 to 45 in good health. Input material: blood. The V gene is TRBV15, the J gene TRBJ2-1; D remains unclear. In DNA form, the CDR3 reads TGTGCCACCAGCAGAGTTGGTTTTAGGCGGAGCTCCTACAATGAGCAGTTCTTC. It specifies CATSRVGFRRSSYNEQFF. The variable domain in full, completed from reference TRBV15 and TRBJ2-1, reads DAMVIQNPRYQVTQFGKPVTLSCSQTLNHNVMYWYQQKSSQAPKLLFHYYDKDFNNEADTPDNFQSRRPNTSFCFLDIRSPGLGDTAMYLCATSRVGFRRSSYNEQFFGPGTRLTVL.